This is a list of T cell receptor beta chains from one sample in a study of vaccination and CD4 T cells after COVID-19. Via MiXCR, TCRdb re-called the PCR reads, giving one row per CDR3 protein. The sample holds about 22,000 distinct CDR3 sequences, 35% to 40% seen once. These receptors have no identified antigens. The input for sequencing was CD4+ T cells from blood, cultured in vitro, taken about 7 months after SARS-CoV-2 vaccination. These receptors were taken from a human donor who had recovered from COVID-19. Both conserved end residues are part of each CDR3. D genes are given only for firm matches. Clone size is shown for a subset of rows, as once, few, many or a class of expanded clone.

d_call,j_call,v_call,clone_size,cdr3_nt,cdr3_aa
-,TRBJ2-7,TRBV7-6,-,TGTGCCAGCAGCTTAGGCCTCAACGGCGAGCAGTACTTC,CASSLGLNGEQYF
-,TRBJ2-2,TRBV7-8,-,TGTGCCAGCAGCTTATTGGTAGTCCAAACGAACACCGGGGAGCTGTTTTTT,CASSLLVVQTNTGELFF
TRBD1,TRBJ1-1,TRBV3-1,-,TGTGCCAGCAGCCAGGGCGACAGGGCTGAAGCTTTCTTT,CASSQGDRAEAFF
-,TRBJ2-2,TRBV6-5,-,TGTGCCAGCAGTTACTCTCCGACTAGCACCGGGGAGCTGTTTTTT,CASSYSPTSTGELFF
TRBD2,TRBJ2-5,TRBV6-2/TRBV6-3,-,TGTGCCAGCAAAAGAGCGGGACTAGCGGGAGGGATCCAAGAGACCCAGTACTTC,CASKRAGLAGGIQETQYF
TRBD2,TRBJ2-5,TRBV7-2,large,TGTGCCAGCAGCTTAGAGGCTAGCGGACAAGAGACCCAGTACTTC,CASSLEASGQETQYF
-,TRBJ2-7,TRBV2,once,TGTGCCAGCAAACTGGGAGCCTACGAGCAGTACTTC,CASKLGAYEQYF
-,TRBJ2-2,TRBV24-1,-,TGTGCCACCATGGCGTCTGAGGGCACCGGGGAGCTGTTTTTT,CATMASEGTGELFF
-,TRBJ2-7,TRBV6-1,few,TGTGCCAGCAGTGACCCTGGACAGTCCTACGAGCAGTACTTC,CASSDPGQSYEQYF
TRBD2,TRBJ2-3,TRBV20-1,-,TGCAGTGCTAGACCGCAGATCCCGGGACTAGCGGGAACAGATACGCAGTATTTT,CSARPQIPGLAGTDTQYF
-,TRBJ1-5,TRBV2,-,TGTGCCAGCAGTGAAACCTACAGCGATCAGCCCCAGCATTTT,CASSETYSDQPQHF
TRBD1,TRBJ2-2,TRBV6-1,-,TGTGCCAGCAGTGATCTCGACAGGGGGCGGCTATACCGCCGGGAGCTGTTTTTT,CASSDLDRGRLYRRELFF
-,TRBJ1-6,TRBV5-1,-,TGCGCCAGCAGCTTGGACACACCGAATGATTCACCCCTCCACTTT,CASSLDTPNDSPLHF
-,TRBJ2-5,TRBV7-2,-,TGTGCCAGCAGCTTAAGGCCGGGTGTAGAGACCCAGTACTTC,CASSLRPGVETQYF
-,TRBJ2-7,TRBV6-1,few,TGTGCCAGCAGAATCCGGGACGGAAGCTCCTACGAGCAGTACTTC,CASRIRDGSSYEQYF
-,TRBJ2-7,TRBV6-1,-,TGTGCCACCTGGGGCTGGAGGGATAGCTACGAGCAGTACTTC,CATWGWRDSYEQYF
-,TRBJ1-2,TRBV6-1,-,TGTGCCAGCAGCGAAGCGGGACTTGGCTACACCTTC,CASSEAGLGYTF
TRBD2,TRBJ2-7,TRBV10-3,-,TGTGCCATCAGGGGAGCGGGGGACCCCTACGAGCAGTACTTC,CAIRGAGDPYEQYF
TRBD1,TRBJ1-5,TRBV19,-,TGTGCCAGTGTAAGGGACAGGGGTCACCAGCCCCAGCATTTT,CASVRDRGHQPQHF
TRBD1,TRBJ1-2,TRBV27,-,TGTGCCAGCAGTTCCCCCCGGGACAGGGGGCGCGGATACTATGGCTACACCTTC,CASSSPRDRGRGYYGYTF
-,TRBJ1-4,TRBV20-1,-,TGCAGTGCTAGGGCGAGGTGGGAAAAACTGTTTTTT,CSARARWEKLFF
-,TRBJ2-7,TRBV11-2,-,TGTGCCAGCAGCTTAGACAGGGTTTACGAGCAGTACTTC,CASSLDRVYEQYF
TRBD2,TRBJ2-7,TRBV6-1,once,TGTGCCAGCAGACAGAGAACCGGGACTAGCGGGGGGGCCTACGAGCAGTACTTC,CASRQRTGTSGGAYEQYF
-,TRBJ1-2,TRBV24-1,few,TGTGCCACCAGTGATTCTGACTCCTATGGCTACACCTTC,CATSDSDSYGYTF
-,TRBJ2-7,TRBV19,-,TGTGCCAGTAGTATAGAATGGAGCTCCTACGAGCAGTACTTC,CASSIEWSSYEQYF
-,TRBJ2-4,TRBV20-1,-,TGCAGTGCTAGGGTAGGGTTAGCCAAAAACATTCAGTACTTC,CSARVGLAKNIQYF
-,TRBJ1-1,TRBV5-1,-,TGCGCCAGCGGGAGGACACCAGAGAACACTGAAGCTTTCTTT,CASGRTPENTEAFF